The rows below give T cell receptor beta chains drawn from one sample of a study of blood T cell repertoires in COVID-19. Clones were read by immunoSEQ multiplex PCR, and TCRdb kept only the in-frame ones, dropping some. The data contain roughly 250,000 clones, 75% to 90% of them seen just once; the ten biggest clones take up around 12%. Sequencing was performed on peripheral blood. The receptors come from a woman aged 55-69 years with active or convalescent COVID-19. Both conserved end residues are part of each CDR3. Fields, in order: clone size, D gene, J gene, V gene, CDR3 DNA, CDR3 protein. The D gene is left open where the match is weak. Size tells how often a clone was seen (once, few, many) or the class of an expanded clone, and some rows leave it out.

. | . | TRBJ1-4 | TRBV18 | TGTGCCAGCTCACCACAACAGGGTTGGGGTGAAAAACTGTTTTTT | CASSPQQGWGEKLFF
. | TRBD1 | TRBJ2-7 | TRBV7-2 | TGTGCCAGCAGCTTAGCGCTGTCGTCGGGACAGGGTACCTACGAGCAGTACTTC | CASSLALSSGQGTYEQYF
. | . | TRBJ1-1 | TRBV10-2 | TGCGCCAGCAGAGACCTGCGGGGATTGGCCACTGAAGCTTTCTTT | CASRDLRGLATEAFF
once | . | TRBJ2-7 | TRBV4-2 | TGTGCCAGCAGCCCCTCACTAACTAGGGCCTACGAGCAGTACTTC | CASSPSLTRAYEQYF
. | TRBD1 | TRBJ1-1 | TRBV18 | TGTGCCAGCTCACCCAGGGACAGGGAAGCTTTCTTT | CASSPRDREAFF
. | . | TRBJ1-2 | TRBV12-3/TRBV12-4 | TGTGCCAGCGCGACAACAGGTGCCTATGGCTACACCTTC | CASATTGAYGYTF
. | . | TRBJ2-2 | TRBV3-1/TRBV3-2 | TGTGCCAGCAGCCAAGATCCGGGGTTCGGCACCGGGGAGCTGTTTTTT | CASSQDPGFGTGELFF
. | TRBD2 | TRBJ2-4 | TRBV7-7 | TGTGCTAGCAGCTTGCCGGGACTAGCGGGGGGCCGCATGGCCAAAAACATTCAGTACTTC | CASSLPGLAGGRMAKNIQYF
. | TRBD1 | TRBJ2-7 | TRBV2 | TGTGCCAGCGGAAAAGAAGGGACAGGTGCCTACGAGCAGTACTTC | CASGKEGTGAYEQYF
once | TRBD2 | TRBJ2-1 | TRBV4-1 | TGCGCCAGCAGCCAAGATCTTCGAGCGGGGGGGTACAATGAGCAGTTCTTC | CASSQDLRAGGYNEQFF
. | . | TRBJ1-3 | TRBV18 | TGTGCCAGCTCACGCTTCGGGGACACCATATATTTT | CASSRFGDTIYF
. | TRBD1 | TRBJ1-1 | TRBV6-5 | TGTGCCAGCAGTTCCTCCCGGACAGGGGGCAATGAAGCTTTCTTT | CASSSSRTGGNEAFF
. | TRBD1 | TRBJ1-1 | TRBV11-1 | TGTGCCAGCAGCCCGGGACAGGGGAAAGCTTTCTTT | CASSPGQGKAFF
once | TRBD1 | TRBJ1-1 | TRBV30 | TGTGCCGGGAGACAGGGGGCTGAAGCTTTCTTT | CAGRQGAEAFF
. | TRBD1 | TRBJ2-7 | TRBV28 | TGTGCCAGCAGTGACAGGGAGCCCTACGAGCAGTACTTC | CASSDREPYEQYF
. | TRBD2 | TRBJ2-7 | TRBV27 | TGTGCCAGCAGACCCGGGGGGGGCTACGAGCAGTACTTC | CASRPGGGYEQYF
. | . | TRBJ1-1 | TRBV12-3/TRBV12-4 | TGTGCCAGCAGGAATACCGGACAAACTGAAGCTTTCTTT | CASRNTGQTEAFF
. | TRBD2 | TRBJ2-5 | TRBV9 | TGTGCCAGCAGCGTTACGACTAGCGGTAAAGAGACCCAGTACTTC | CASSVTTSGKETQYF
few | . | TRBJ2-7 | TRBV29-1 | TGCAGCGCCGTAGGAGACGAGCAGTACTTC | CSAVGDEQYF
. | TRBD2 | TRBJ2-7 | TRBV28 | TGTGCCAGCAGTTTGGGGGGGAGCTCCTACGAGCAGTACTTC | CASSLGGSSYEQYF
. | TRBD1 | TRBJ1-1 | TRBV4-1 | TGCGCCAGCAGCCAAACCCCGGACAGGGGAGACACTGAAGCTTTCTTT | CASSQTPDRGDTEAFF
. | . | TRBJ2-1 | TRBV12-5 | TGTGCTAGTGGTTTGGGACCCGGCGGGGAGCAGTTCTTC | CASGLGPGGEQFF
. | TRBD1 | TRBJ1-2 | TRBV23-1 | TGCGCCAGCAGTCAATCTTCGACAGGGCTATTGGACTATGGCTACACCTTC | CASSQSSTGLLDYGYTF
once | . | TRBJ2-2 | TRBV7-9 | TGTGCCAGCAGCCCCGGGATCTCCTCCGGGGAGCTGTTTTTT | CASSPGISSGELFF
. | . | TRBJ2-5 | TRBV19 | TGTGCCAGTAGTAGTCTTGTGGGGGGAGAGACCCAGTACTTC | CASSSLVGGETQYF
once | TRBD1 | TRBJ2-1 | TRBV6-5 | TGTGCCAGCAGCCTCGATTACAGGGGTGAGAATGAGCAGTTCTTC | CASSLDYRGENEQFF
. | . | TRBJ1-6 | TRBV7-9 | TGTGCCAGCAGCGCCCCCCAGGGAGGACCCCTCCACTTT | CASSAPQGGPLHF
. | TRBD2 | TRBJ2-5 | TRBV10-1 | TGCGCCAGCAGCGAGGAGCGGGGATTCCAAGAGACCCAGTACTTC | CASSEERGFQETQYF
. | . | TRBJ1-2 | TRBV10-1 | TGCGCCAGCGCCAGAAACAGGAACTATGGCTACACCTTC | CASARNRNYGYTF
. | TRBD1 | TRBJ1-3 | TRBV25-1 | TGTGCCAGCAGTTTACAGGGGCAGGGAAACACCATATATTTT | CASSLQGQGNTIYF
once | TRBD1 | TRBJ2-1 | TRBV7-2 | TGTGCCAGCAGCTTCGGACAGGGCCGCTACAATGAGCAGTTCTTC | CASSFGQGRYNEQFF
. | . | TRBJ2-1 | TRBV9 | TGTGCCAGCAGCTCAAGGGGGTTGGGCAGTGACAATGAGCAGTTCTTC | CASSSRGLGSDNEQFF
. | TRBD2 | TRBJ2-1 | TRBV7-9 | TGTGCCAGCAGCCCGGGAGGAGGGGCCCCGAGCTCCTACAATGAGCAGTTCTTC | CASSPGGGAPSSYNEQFF
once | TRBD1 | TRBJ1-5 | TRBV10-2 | TGCGCCAGCAGTTCAGGACAGGCCTTGTCCCAGCATTTT | CASSSGQALSQHF
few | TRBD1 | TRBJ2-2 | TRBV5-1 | TGCGCCAGCAGCCTGACAGGGAGACCTAACACCGGGGAGCTGTTTTTT | CASSLTGRPNTGELFF
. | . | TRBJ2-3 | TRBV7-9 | TGTGCCAGCAGCTCGCCGAGAGTCAGCACAGATACGCAGTATTTT | CASSSPRVSTDTQYF
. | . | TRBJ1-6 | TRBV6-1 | TGTGCCAGCAGTGAACACTACAGGGAGCAATATTCACCCCTCCACTTT | CASSEHYREQYSPLHF